This paragraph reports one T cell receptor (beta chain). The antigen remains unidentified. The CD45RO-CCR7+CD27+CD95- phenotype denoted naive CD8+ T cells. This entry belongs to a study of CXCR3-negative and CXCR3-positive naive CD8 T cells. Study-wide findings and caveats: TRB CDR3s were more hydrophobic in CXCR3-positive than in CXCR3-negative naive cells. Cryopreservation partially lowered CXCR3 expression, so most assays used fresh PBMCs. For memory CD8+ cells diversity was much lower, but both naive subsets had comparably high diversity.

This CDR3 has 15 residues. The germline CDR1 and CDR2 sequences are DFQATT and SNEGSKA (reference sequence). UMI labels and 5' RACE were used to prepare the TRB cDNA libraries. TCRdb re-called the 5' RACE reads and catalogs CDR3 proteins one per entry, DNA excluded. The clone table shows some 49,000 distinct CDR3 sequences, with the ten largest holding under 2.5%. The rearrangement links TRBV20-1 to TRBJ2-7; TCRdb lists TRBD1, though no DNA is available to test this call. The sample consisted of naive CXCR3- CD8+ T cells from blood. Stated subset: CD45RO-CCR7+CD27+CD95- naive CD8+ T cells lacking CXCR3 (TNR3-). The receptor was derived from a human donor in good health. Some clones in this sample may be carry-over from other donors' samples. The CDR3 loop is CSARDFSGHPYEQYF.